The entry that follows covers one T cell receptor beta chain sequence. Its antigen is as yet unknown. This specimen belongs to a study of OX40 agonist ivuxolimab in advanced cancers. Study-level background: Three patients showed partial responses: one hepatocellular carcinoma and two cutaneous melanoma cases.

Study findings and constraints: The specificity for antigen of the expanded peripheral T cells was not determined. Expanded clones were, on average, more numerous in CD8+ T cells than in CD4+. Low normalized T-cell clonal expansion was additionally recorded for some nonresponders.

V gave up 5 bases and J gave up 5 bases, with 15 bases separating them. CDR1 and CDR2 (germline): MDHEN, SYDVKM. This CDR3 has 14 amino acids. Profiling relied on immunoSEQ multiplex PCR, and the TCRdb table lists in-frame clones only, not all of them. The sample lists about 110,000 clones, approximately 90% occurring once. The chain has TRBV28 and TRBJ1-1; tentative D call: TRBD1 (5 bases). The TCR originated in an adult with an advanced solid tumor such as melanoma, head and neck, liver or kidney cancer. The material sequenced was CD4+ or CD8+ T cells sorted from blood, taken in a trial of the OX40 agonist ivuxolimab. Here the CDR3 reads CASSPGDRGTEAFF. CDR3 nucleotide sequence: TGTGCCAGCAGTCCGGGGGACCGTGGGACTGAAGCTTTCTTT.